The 2 T cell receptor beta chains below all came from one sample that was sequenced in a study of blood T cell repertoires in COVID-19. The table came from immunoSEQ multiplex PCR; TCRdb's copy has only in-frame clones and leaves some out. The top ten hold approximately 6% of the sample, which has about 250,000 clones, 88% seen once. The sequencing input was peripheral blood. The origin of the receptors is a woman in her 30s with COVID-19, enrolled during active disease.

The CDR3 loop is CASSPGQATEAFF. Written as DNA, the CDR3 is TGTGCCAGCTCACCAGGGCAGGCCACTGAAGCTTTCTTT. The chain is built from TRBV18 and TRBJ1-1; the D is unclear. The ends were cut back, 2 bases at V and 4 bases at J, with 8 bases in the middle. CDR3 length: 13 amino acids. Germline V gene lookup returns CDR1 KGHSH and CDR2 LQKENI. Together with reference TRBV18 and TRBJ1-1, the CDR3 gives the full variable domain: NAGVMQNPRHLVRRRGQEARLRCSPMKGHSHVYWYRQLPEEGLKFMVYLQKENIIDESGMPKERFSAEFPKEGPSILRIQQVVRGDSAAYFCASSPGQATEAFFGQGTRLTVV.

The chain joins TRBV7-9 to TRBJ2-1; 7 nucleotides line up with TRBD1. The CDR3 extends over 16 amino acids. Germline V gene lookup returns CDR1 SEHNR and CDR2 FQNEAQ (reference sequence). Trimming removed 6 bases from V and 3 bases from J; junction bases left unmatched: 11. CDR3 in amino acids: CASRTYEAGGYNEQFF. DNA of the CDR3: TGTGCCAGCAGGACATATGAGGCAGGGGGCTACAATGAGCAGTTCTTC.